This TCR beta chain was documented in a study of cytomegalovirus exposure and HLA in healthy donors. For the study at large: The Caucasian-associated ancestry cluster contained around four fifths of the 300 to 450 genotyped donors.

With 60 Vbeta and 13 Jbeta primers, the PCR was carried out. The assay was immunoSEQ multiplex PCR, and TCRdb's table has in-frame clones only and misses some. This table has some 160,000 clones, over 75% appearing once. Donors in the study were healthy people who gave bone marrow. Sample: PBMCs. The clonotype originates from a woman in her fifties or sixties in good health and CMV-seronegative.

The CDR3 region has the DNA TGCAGCGCCTGGGGGGGAGTGACAGATACGCAGTATTTT. This sequence encodes CSAWGGVTDTQYF. The gene calls are TRBV29-1 and TRBJ2-3; 7 positions match TRBD2. V shed 7 bases and J 3 bases; nucleotides not matched to a gene: 7. The V gene's germline CDR1 is SQVTM and CDR2 ANQGSEA. The CDR3 covers 13 residues.